The entry that follows covers one TCR beta chain sequence. The target antigen is unknown. The sample originates from a study of cytotoxic CD8 clonotypes in ibrutinib-treated CLL. Depth targeted 1 in 200,000 to 1 in 1 million T cells, averaging approximately 10x coverage per clonotype. Some clones are missing from TCRdb's copy, which holds only in-frame ones; the method was immunoSEQ multiplex PCR. The sample shows about 300,000 clones, around 77% of them seen only once. V shed 2 bases and J shed 0 bases, with 14 bases lying between them. CDR1 is SGHKS and CDR2 is YYEKEE in the germline V gene (reference sequence). The CDR3 consists of 16 residues. General study findings and limits: Sustained-remission and progressing patients were not sampled at matched times. Under therapy, public clonotypes either contracted or stayed stable, and they were uncommon. The clonality went up when patients responded to ibrutinib and dropped back toward baseline at progression.

V and J are TRBV5-5 and TRBJ2-5, with a possible D match to TRBD2 (6 bases). The input for sequencing was PBMCs, taken at disease progression, from a patient treated with ibrutinib. The TCR comes from a human donor with chronic lymphocytic leukemia. The CDR3 DNA reads as TGTGCCAGCAGCTTATTCTTGGGGGGTTACCAAGAGACCCAGTACTTC. It specifies CASSLFLGGYQETQYF.